This T cell receptor (beta chain) came from a study of blood T cell repertoires in COVID-19. For the study at large: Material from acute and convalescent COVID-19 was sourced from the United States, Italy and Spain. PBMCs, B-cell-depleted T cells, or T cells were the source of the cDNA or gDNA that made up the material.

Per the authors' pipeline: Amplification from reference gene primers served as the basis for estimated nucleated cell counts. Profiled with immunoSEQ multiplex PCR; TCRdb holds only in-frame clones, not every one. Clone size and V and J calls were adopted from that table, with D and trimming inferred from the DNA. In the table there are about 140,000 clones, around 88% of which are singletons. Germline CDR1 and CDR2: MNHEY and SMNVEV (reference sequence). The V end was cut by 5 bases, the J end by 7 bases, with 12 bases between. This CDR3 spans 13 amino acids. Sequences were obtained from peripheral blood. The TCR was taken from a human donor in a cohort sampled during active COVID-19. This rearrangement joins TRBV27 to TRBJ2-1; weak D call: TRBD2 (7 bases). The CDR3 reads CASSGRGRNEQFF. DNA for the CDR3: TGTGCCAGCAGTGGGAGGGGGAGGAATGAGCAGTTCTTC.